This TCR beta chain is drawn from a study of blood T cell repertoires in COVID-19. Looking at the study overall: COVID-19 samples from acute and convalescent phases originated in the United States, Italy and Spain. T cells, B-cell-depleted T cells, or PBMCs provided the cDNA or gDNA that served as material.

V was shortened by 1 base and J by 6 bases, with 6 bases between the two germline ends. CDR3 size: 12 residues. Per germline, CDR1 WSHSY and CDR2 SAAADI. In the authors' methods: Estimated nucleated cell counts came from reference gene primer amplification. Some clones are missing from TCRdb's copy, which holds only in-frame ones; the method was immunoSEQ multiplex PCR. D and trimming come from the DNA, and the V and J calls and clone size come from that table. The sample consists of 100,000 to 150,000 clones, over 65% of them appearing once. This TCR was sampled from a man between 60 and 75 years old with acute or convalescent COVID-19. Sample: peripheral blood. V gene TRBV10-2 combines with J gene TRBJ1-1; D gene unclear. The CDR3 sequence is CASSEWAAEAFF. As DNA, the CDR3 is TGCGCCAGCAGTGAGTGGGCCGCTGAAGCTTTCTTT.